The TCR beta chain described here comes from a study of early T cells in non-severe SARS-CoV-2 infection. For the study at large: The study sequenced bulk RNA from unsorted whole blood, with chains unpaired.

Germline values: CDR1 SQVTM, CDR2 ANQGSEA. CDR3 length equals 14 residues. J lost 8 bases, V lost 8 bases, and 14 bases had no gene match. In regard to this clonotype: What it binds is not known.

Findings and limits, study-wide: VDJdb matching skewed toward anti-spike CD8 responses, missing private and CD4 specificities.

The protocol attached unique molecular identifiers to individual cDNA molecules. TCRdb re-called the 5' RACE reads with MiXCR, one entry per CDR3 protein. This sample has tens of thousands of distinct CDR3 sequences; roughly an eighth occur once, and the top ten carry roughly 1.3%. This sequence originates from an adult who was a healthcare worker with PCR-confirmed SARS-CoV-2 infection or an uninfected control (not recorded which). The sample taken for sequencing was whole blood. The chain joins TRBV29-1 to TRBJ2-1, with 8 bases that match TRBD2. CDR3 in DNA: TGCAGCTCGGTAAGCGGGAGAAAAGACGATGAGCAGTTCTTC. It codes for CSSVSGRKDDEQFF.